This TCR beta chain was recorded in a study of CD8+CD57+ T cells in acquired aplastic anemia. Study in general: DNA from sorted CD4+ and CD8+ cells averaged about 3.2 ug.

Patients chosen for sequencing had shown CD8+CD57+ cell expansion by flow cytometry. Germline CDR1 reads LNHDA; CDR2 reads SQIVND (reference sequence). Trimming shortened V by 5 bases and J by 3 bases, and 11 bases separated the two germline ends. CDR3 length: 13 residues. Genomic DNA, serving as template, underwent TCR beta VDJ and CDR3 profiling. TCRdb independently ran MiXCR on the reads; one entry per CDR3 protein. The table shows approximately 190,000 distinct CDR3 sequences, with roughly half occurring only once. This TCR derives from a human donor with aplastic anemia. The chain is built from TRBV19 and TRBJ2-7; D might be TRBD1 (5 bases). Sequenced input: sorted CD4+, CD8+, or CD8+CD57+ T cells (not recorded which) from PBMCs. The CDR3 loop is CASSAGHRYEQYF. In nucleotides, the CDR3 is TGTGCCAGTAGTGCTGGACACCGCTACGAGCAGTACTTC.